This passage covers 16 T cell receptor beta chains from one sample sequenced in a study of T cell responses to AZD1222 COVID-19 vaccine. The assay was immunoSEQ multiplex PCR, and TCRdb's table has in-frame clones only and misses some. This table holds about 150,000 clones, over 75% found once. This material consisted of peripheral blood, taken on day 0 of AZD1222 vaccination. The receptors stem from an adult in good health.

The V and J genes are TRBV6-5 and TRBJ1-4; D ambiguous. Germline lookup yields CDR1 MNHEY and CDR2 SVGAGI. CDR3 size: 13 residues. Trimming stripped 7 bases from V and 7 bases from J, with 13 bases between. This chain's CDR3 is CASNPEIGEKLFF. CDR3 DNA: TGTGCCAGCAATCCGGAGATAGGTGAAAAACTGTTTTTT.

This chain's CDR3 is CASNRGEVNYGYTF. The CDR3 nucleotides are TGTGCCAGTAATAGAGGGGAGGTCAACTATGGCTACACCTTC. This chain links TRBV19 with TRBJ1-2, with a weak D call TRBD1 (5 bases). Germline values: CDR1 LNHDA, CDR2 SQIVND (reference sequence). Trimming removed 7 bases at V and 2 bases at J, with 14 bases between. The CDR3 is made up of 14 amino acids.

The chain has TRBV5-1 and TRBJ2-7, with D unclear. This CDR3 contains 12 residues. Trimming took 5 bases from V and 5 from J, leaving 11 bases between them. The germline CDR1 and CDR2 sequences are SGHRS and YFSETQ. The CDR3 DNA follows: TGCGCCAGCAGAACGGACGTCGACGAGCAGTACTTC. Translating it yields CASRTDVDEQYF.

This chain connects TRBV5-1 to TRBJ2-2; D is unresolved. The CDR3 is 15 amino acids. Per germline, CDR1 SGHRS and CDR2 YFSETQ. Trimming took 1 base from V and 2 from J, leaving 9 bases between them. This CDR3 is CASSLFGENTGELFF. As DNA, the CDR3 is TGCGCCAGCAGCTTGTTCGGAGAAAACACCGGGGAGCTGTTTTTT.

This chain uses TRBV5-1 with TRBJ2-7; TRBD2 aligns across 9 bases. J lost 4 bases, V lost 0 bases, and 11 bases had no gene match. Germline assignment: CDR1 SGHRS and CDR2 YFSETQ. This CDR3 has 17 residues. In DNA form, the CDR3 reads TGCGCCAGCAGCTTGGAGCCCCTTCTAGCGGGGAAATACGAGCAGTACTTC. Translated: CASSLEPLLAGKYEQYF.

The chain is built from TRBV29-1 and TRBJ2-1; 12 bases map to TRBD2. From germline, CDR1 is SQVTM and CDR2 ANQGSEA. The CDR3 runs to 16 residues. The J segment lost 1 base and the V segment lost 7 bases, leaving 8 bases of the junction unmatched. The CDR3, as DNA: TGCAGCGCTCCGGGACTAGCGGGCGATTCCTACAATGAGCAGTTCTTC. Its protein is CSAPGLAGDSYNEQFF.

In DNA form, the CDR3 reads TGCGCCAGCAGCCAGGTCGGCATCAGCGCCTCTGGAAACACCATATATTTT. It specifies CASSQVGISASGNTIYF. This chain uses TRBV4-1 with TRBJ1-3; no clear D. The germline CDR1 and CDR2 sequences are MGHRA and YSYEKL. The V end lost 3 bases, the J end lost 0 bases, and 15 bases lay between the germline ends. CDR3 size: 17 residues.

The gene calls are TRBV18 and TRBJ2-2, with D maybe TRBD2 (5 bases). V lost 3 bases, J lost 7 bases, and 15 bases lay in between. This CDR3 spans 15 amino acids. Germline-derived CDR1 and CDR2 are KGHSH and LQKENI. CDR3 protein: CASSPTTGSHGELFF. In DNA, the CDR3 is TGTGCCAGCTCACCTACGACGGGGAGCCACGGGGAGCTGTTTTTT.

CDR3 DNA sequence: TGTGCCAGCAGTGTCGGGGGGTTGGGGAGAAACACTGAAGCTTTCTTT. Protein product: CASSVGGLGRNTEAFF. V gene TRBV2 combines with J gene TRBJ1-1, with D possibly matching TRBD1 (5 bases). The CDR3 length is 16 residues. In germline, CDR1 is SNHLY, CDR2 FYNNEI. Trimming pared 4 bases from V and 2 bases from J, leaving 17 bases between.

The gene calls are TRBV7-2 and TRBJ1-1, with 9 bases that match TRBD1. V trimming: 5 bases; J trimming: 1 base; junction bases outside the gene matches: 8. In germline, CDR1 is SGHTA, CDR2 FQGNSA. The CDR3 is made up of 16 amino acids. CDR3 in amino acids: CASSHNAGQGNTEAFF. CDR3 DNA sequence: TGTGCCAGCAGCCATAACGCGGGACAGGGGAACACTGAAGCTTTCTTT.

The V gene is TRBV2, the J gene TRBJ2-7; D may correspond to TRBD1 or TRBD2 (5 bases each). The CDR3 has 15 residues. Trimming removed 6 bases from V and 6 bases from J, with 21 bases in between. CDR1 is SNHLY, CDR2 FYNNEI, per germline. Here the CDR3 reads CASRPGRVLPSEQYF. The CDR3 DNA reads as TGTGCCAGCAGGCCGGGACGGGTGCTCCCTAGCGAGCAGTACTTC.

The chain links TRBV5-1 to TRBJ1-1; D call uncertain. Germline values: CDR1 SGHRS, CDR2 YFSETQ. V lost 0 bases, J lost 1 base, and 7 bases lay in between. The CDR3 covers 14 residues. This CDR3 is CASSLAWGNTEAFF. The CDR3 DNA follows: TGCGCCAGCAGCTTGGCCTGGGGGAACACTGAAGCTTTCTTT.

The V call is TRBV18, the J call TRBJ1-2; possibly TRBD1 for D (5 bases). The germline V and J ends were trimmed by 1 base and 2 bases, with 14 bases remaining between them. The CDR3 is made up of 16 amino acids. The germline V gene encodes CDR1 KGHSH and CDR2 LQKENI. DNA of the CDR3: TGTGCCAGCTCACCACGGTTGACAGAATCAAACTATGGCTACACCTTC. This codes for CASSPRLTESNYGYTF. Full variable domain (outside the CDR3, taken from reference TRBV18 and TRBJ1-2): NAGVMQNPRHLVRRRGQEARLRCSPMKGHSHVYWYRQLPEEGLKFMVYLQKENIIDESGMPKERFSAEFPKEGPSILRIQQVVRGDSAAYFCASSPRLTESNYGYTFGSGTRLTVV.

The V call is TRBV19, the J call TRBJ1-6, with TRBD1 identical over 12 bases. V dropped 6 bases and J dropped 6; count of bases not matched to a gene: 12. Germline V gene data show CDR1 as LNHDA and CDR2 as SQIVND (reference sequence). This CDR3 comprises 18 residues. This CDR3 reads CASRKSGQGAMGNSPLHF. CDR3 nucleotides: TGTGCCAGTAGAAAGTCGGGACAGGGGGCAATGGGTAATTCACCCCTCCACTTT.

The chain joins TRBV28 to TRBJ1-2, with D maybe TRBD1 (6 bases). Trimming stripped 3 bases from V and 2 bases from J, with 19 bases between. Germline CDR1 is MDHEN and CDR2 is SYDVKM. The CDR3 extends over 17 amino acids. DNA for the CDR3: TGTGCCAGCAGTTTCTTGGACAGTAAAATTGTGAACTATGGCTACACCTTC. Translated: CASSFLDSKIVNYGYTF.

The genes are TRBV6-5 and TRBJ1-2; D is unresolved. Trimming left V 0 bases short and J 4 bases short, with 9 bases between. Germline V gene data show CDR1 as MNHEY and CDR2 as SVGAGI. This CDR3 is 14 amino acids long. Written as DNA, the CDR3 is TGTGCCAGCAGTTACTCCGGACCGTCCTATGGCTACACCTTC. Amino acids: CASSYSGPSYGYTF.